Sequencing of this TCR beta chain was carried out in a study of blood T cell repertoires in COVID-19. The wider study: The United States, Italy and Spain supplied acute and convalescent COVID-19 samples. PBMCs, B-cell-depleted T cells, or T cells were the source of the cDNA or gDNA that made up the material.

CDR3 length: 12 residues. Germline assignment: CDR1 LGHDT and CDR2 YNNKEL (reference sequence). V gave up 1 base and J gave up 10 bases; unmatched junction bases: 1. Study processing details: Estimation of nucleated cell counts was performed using reference gene primer amplification. The data were produced by immunoSEQ multiplex PCR, yet TCRdb's version contains in-frame clones alone and is incomplete. The DNA gave D and trimming, while V, J and clone size come from that table. Of hundreds of thousands of clones listed, over 75% are singletons. This clone was seen once. V is TRBV3-1 (or the pseudogene TRBV3-2) and J is TRBJ1-5, with 7 positions matching TRBD1. The sequencing sample was made of peripheral blood. The receptor comes from a human donor in a cohort sampled during active COVID-19. The CDR3, as DNA: TGTGCCAGCAGCCAAGGGACAGGACCCCAGCATTTT. This translates into CASSQGTGPQHF.